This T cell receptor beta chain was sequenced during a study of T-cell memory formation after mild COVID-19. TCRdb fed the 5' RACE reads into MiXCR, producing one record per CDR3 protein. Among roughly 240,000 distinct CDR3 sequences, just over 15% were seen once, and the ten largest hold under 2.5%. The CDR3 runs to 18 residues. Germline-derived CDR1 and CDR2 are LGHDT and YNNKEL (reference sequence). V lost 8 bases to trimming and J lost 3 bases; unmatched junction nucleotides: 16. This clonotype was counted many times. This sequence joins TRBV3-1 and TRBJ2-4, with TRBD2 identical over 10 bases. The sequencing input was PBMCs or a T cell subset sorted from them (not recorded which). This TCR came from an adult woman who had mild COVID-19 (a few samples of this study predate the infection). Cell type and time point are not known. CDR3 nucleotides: TGTGCCAGCTCGTCCCCTAGCGGGGGCCTGCCGCTCAAAAACATTCAGTACTTC. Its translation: CASSSPSGGLPLKNIQYF.